This TCR beta chain came from a study of PD-1 blockade in classical Hodgkin lymphoma. In the study overall: Each patient was given nivolumab 3 mg/kg through a vein every 2 weeks. Points from the study as a whole: Significant TCR diversity gains by C4D1 occurred in CD4+ but not CD8+ cells. Healthy donors were reported to have higher baseline TCR diversity than newly diagnosed patients. Possible causes of repertoire differences, disease activity or prior therapy, remain undefined.

The CDR3 loop spans 12 amino acids. The germline V gene has CDR1 SGHAT and CDR2 FQNNGV. Trimming took off 3 bases at V and 6 bases at J, with 8 bases between the two ends. On this clone itself: Its antigen is unknown.

Assay used: immunoSEQ multiplex PCR; TCRdb lists only in-frame clones, some missing. In the table there are roughly 64,000 clones, about 90% of which are singletons. Noted time point: cycle 4 day 1 (C4D1), after 6 weeks of nivolumab. Every single patient, without exception, relapsed after autologous stem cell transplantation, and brentuximab vedotin exposure varied. The chain joins TRBV11-2 to TRBJ1-2; D is ambiguous. Sequences were derived from peripheral blood mononuclear cells (PBMCs), sampled before the fourth cycle of nivolumab. This receptor was taken from a human donor with classical Hodgkin lymphoma. The DNA of the CDR3 is TGTGCCAGCAGCTTTGCCGGGGATGGCTACACCTTC. Translating gives CASSFAGDGYTF.